This TCR beta chain comes out of a study of blood T cells in healthy people across ages. As for the study in general: About one barcoded TCR beta cDNA was captured per two T cells.

Study findings and constraints: Per million T cells, TCR beta diversity dropped roughly linearly as age increased. Naive CD4+ cells and diversity were both higher in long-lived donors than in aged donors.

Sample-barcoded 5' priming and a J-beta primer mix drove a second PCR of 7 to 11 cycles. From the 5' RACE reads, TCRdb called clonotypes with MiXCR, one entry per CDR3 protein. The sample lists 1.2 million to 1.5 million distinct CDR3 sequences; 55% to 75% were seen once. As for this clonotype: What it binds is unknown.

There are 16 residues in the CDR3. Germline loops: CDR1 MNHEY, CDR2 SMNVEV (reference sequence). Sequencing used blood. The clonotype originates from a man aged 18 to 30 in good health. The gene calls are TRBV27 and TRBJ2-7; D is undetermined. TRBJ2-5 explains the end of the DNA better; the J call may be wrong. The CDR3 region is CASSPSFGSSQETQYF. The CDR3 nucleotides are TGTGCCAGCAGTCCCTCCTTCGGCTCTTCTCAAGAGACCCAGTACTTC.